A single sample gave rise to the 9 T cell receptor beta chains below, sequenced in a study of identical twins. TCRdb itself ran the 5' RACE reads through MiXCR, one entry per CDR3 protein. The data hold 300,000 to 400,000 distinct CDR3 sequences, with 9% to 10% observed a single time. The specimen was naive T cells sorted from blood. These receptors were taken from a woman between 45 and 60 years old in good health.

This clonotype showed up many times. The chain joins TRBV12-3 or TRBV12-4 to TRBJ2-1; TRBD2 might be the D (5 bases). The V end lost 4 bases, the J end lost 6 bases, and 13 bases lay between the germline ends. The CDR3 runs 14 residues. The CDR3 coding sequence is TGTGCCAGCAGTTCCTCGGACTCTGGCAATGAGCAGTTCTTC. Translation: CASSSSDSGNEQFF.

The chain joins TRBV10-1 to TRBJ2-7; possibly TRBD1 for D (7 bases). The ends were cut back, 7 bases at V and 2 bases at J, with 24 bases in the middle. CDR1 is WNHNN and CDR2 is SYGVQD in the germline V gene (reference sequence). This CDR3 has 17 residues. Here the CDR3 reads CASTNRGRPGETYEQYF. The CDR3 coding sequence is TGCGCCAGCACAAATAGGGGGCGACCGGGAGAGACCTACGAGCAGTACTTC.

This clonotype was detected a few times. V gene TRBV27 combines with J gene TRBJ2-2, with a weak D call TRBD2 (5 bases). Trimming cost V 8 bases and J 3 bases, with 13 bases left between them. The CDR3 has 14 residues. Germline CDR1 MNHEY, CDR2 SMNVEV (reference sequence). The CDR3 DNA follows: TGTGCCAGCGGGCGGGTCGACGACACCGGGGAGCTGTTTTTT. Translated: CASGRVDDTGELFF.

At least ten counts were recorded for this clonotype. The chain employs TRBV7-3 and TRBJ2-1; 8 nucleotides agree with TRBD2. The length of the CDR3 is 15 residues. With 4 bases clipped from V and 4 bases from J, the junction kept 6 bases outside the gene matches. Germline CDR1 SGHTA, CDR2 FQGTGA. For the CDR3, the DNA is TGTGCCAGCAGCTCCTCGGGACTAGATTACAATGAGCAGTTCTTC. Translation gives CASSSSGLDYNEQFF.

This clonotype has just a few counts. This chain links TRBV19 with TRBJ1-5; D gene unclear. This CDR3 has 14 amino acids. Trimming removed 5 bases at V and 0 bases at J, with 8 bases between. In germline, CDR1 is LNHDA, CDR2 SQIVND (reference sequence). The CDR3 here is CASSFSYSNQPQHF. The CDR3 nucleotides are TGTGCCAGTAGTTTCAGTTATAGCAATCAGCCCCAGCATTTT.

This clonotype has a count of ten or more. The rearrangement joins TRBV5-1 to TRBJ2-7; D is undetermined. The CDR3 has 13 amino acids. Deletions cut 0 bases from V and 3 bases from J, with 7 bases between. Germline V gene data show CDR1 as SGHRS and CDR2 as YFSETQ. CDR3 nucleotides: TGCGCCAGCAGCTTGGATCGTTACTACGAGCAGTACTTC. Residues: CASSLDRYYEQYF.

This clonotype was found a few times. The chain carries TRBV4-2 and TRBJ2-2; D gene unclear. CDR3 length: 15 amino acids. Trimming removed 0 bases from V and 6 bases from J, with 11 bases in between. CDR1 LGHNA and CDR2 YNFKEQ come from the germline V gene. CDR3 nucleotide sequence: TGTGCCAGCAGCCAAGAGCTCTCCGGGCCCGGGGAGCTGTTTTTT. Its translation: CASSQELSGPGELFF.

Only a few counts were recorded for this clonotype. CDR3 loop: CASSALLTAYEQYF. CDR3 coding DNA: TGTGCCAGCAGCGCCTTGTTAACCGCTTACGAGCAGTACTTC. The rearrangement uses TRBV7-8 and TRBJ2-7; no firm D call. The germline CDR1 and CDR2 sequences are SGHVS and FQNEAQ. V shed 5 bases and J shed 4 bases, with 15 bases lying between them. The CDR3 has 14 residues.

This clonotype was observed at least ten times. The V gene is TRBV20-1, the J gene TRBJ2-2, with 9 nucleotides matching TRBD2. Trimming removed 3 bases from V and 6 bases from J; junction bases left unmatched: 5. The CDR3 sequence is 14 residues long. Germline V gives CDR1 DFQATT, CDR2 SNEGSKA (reference sequence). In DNA, the CDR3 is TGCAGTGCTAGGACTAGCGGCTATGCCGGGGAGCTGTTTTTT. Residues: CSARTSGYAGELFF.